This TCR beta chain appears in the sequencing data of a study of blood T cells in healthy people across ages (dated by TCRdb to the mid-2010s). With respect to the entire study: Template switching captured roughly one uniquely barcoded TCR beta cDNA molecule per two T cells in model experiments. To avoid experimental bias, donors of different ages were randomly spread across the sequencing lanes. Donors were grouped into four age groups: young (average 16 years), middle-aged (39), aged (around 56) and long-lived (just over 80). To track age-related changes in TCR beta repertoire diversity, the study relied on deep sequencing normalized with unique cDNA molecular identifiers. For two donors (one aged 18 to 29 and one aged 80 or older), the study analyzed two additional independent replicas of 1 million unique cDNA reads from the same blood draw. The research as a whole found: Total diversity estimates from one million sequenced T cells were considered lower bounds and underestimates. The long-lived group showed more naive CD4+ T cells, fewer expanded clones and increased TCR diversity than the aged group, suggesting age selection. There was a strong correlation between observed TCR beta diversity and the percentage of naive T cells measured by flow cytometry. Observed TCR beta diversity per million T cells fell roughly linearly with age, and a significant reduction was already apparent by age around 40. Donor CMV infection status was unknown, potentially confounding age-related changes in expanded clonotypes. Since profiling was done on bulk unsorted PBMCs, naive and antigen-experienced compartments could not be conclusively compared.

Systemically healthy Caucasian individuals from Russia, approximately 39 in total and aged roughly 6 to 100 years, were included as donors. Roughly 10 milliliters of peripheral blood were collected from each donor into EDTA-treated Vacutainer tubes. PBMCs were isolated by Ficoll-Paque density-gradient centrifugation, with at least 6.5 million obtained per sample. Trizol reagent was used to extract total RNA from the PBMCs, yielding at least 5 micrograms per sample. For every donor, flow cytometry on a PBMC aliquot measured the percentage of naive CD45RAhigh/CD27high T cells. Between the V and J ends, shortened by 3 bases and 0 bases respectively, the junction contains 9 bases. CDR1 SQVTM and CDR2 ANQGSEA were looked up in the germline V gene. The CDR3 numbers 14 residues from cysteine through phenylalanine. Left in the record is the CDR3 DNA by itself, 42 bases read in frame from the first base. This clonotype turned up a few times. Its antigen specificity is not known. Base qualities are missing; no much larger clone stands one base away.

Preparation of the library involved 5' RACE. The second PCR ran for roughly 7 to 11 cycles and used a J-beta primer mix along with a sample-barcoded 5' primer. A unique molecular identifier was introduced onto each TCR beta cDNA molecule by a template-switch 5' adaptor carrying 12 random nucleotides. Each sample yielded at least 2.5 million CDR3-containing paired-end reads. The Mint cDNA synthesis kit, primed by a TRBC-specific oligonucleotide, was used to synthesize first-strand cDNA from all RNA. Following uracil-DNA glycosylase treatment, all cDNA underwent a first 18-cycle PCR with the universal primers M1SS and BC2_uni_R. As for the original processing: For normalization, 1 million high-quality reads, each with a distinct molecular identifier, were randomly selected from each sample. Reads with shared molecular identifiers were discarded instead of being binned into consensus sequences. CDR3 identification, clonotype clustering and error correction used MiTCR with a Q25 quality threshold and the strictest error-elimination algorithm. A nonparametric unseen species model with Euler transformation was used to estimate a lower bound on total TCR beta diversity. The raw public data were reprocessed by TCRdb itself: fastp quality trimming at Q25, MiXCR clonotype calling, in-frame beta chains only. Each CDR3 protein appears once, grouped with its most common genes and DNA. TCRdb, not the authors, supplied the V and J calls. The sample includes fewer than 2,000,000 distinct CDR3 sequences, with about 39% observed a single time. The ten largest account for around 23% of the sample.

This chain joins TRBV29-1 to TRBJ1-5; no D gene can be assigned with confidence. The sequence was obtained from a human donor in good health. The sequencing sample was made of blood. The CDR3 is CSVEKLDSNQPQHF. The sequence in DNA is TGCAGCGTTGAGAAACTGGATAGCAATCAGCCCCAGCATTTT.